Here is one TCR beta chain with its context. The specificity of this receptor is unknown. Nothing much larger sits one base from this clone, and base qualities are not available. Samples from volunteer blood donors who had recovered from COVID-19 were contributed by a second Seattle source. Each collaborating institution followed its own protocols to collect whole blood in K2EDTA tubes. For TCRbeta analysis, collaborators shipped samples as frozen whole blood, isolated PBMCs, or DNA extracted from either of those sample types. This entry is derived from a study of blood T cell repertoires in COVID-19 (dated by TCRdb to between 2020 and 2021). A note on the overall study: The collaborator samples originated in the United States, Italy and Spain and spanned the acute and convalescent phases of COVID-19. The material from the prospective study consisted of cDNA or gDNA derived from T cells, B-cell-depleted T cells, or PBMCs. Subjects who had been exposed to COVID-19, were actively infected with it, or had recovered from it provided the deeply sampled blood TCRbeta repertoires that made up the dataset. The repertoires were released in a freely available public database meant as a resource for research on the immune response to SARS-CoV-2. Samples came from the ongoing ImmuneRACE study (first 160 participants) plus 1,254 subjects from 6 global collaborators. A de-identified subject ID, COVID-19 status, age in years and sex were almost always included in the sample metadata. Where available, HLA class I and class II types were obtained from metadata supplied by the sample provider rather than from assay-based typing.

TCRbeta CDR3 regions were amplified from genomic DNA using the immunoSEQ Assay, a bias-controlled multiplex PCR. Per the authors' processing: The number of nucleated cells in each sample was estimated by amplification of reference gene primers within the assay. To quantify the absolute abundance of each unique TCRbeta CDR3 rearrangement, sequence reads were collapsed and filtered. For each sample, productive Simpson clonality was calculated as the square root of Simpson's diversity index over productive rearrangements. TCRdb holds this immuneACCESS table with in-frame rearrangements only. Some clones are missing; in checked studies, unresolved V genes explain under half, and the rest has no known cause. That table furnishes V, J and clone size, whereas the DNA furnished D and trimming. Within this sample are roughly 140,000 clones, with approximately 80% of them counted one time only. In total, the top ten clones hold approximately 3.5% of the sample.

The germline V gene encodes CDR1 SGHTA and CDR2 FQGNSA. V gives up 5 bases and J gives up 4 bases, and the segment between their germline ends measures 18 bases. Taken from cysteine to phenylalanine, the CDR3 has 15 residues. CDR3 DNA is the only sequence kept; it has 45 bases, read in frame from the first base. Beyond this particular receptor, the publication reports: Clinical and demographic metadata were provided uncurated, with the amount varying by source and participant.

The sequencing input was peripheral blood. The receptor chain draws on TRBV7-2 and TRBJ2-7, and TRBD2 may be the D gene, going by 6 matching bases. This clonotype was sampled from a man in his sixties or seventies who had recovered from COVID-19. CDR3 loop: CASSLAGMAAYEQYF. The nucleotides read TGTGCCAGCAGCCTTGCGGGGATGGCAGCGTACGAGCAGTACTTC.